The 2 T cell receptor beta chains presented below share a single source sample, sequenced in a study of cytotoxic CD8 clonotypes in ibrutinib-treated CLL. The table came from immunoSEQ multiplex PCR; TCRdb's copy has only in-frame clones and leaves some out. Found here are around 250,000 clones, 70% of them singletons; the top ten hold 15% to 17%. The source material was PBMCs, sampled after 24 months of ibrutinib treatment. These receptors came from a human donor with chronic lymphocytic leukemia.

This clone was seen a few times. This rearrangement joins TRBV10-3 to TRBJ2-7, with D possibly being TRBD2 (5 bases). The CDR3 totals 12 residues. Germline loops: CDR1 ENHRY, CDR2 SYGVKD. Trimming shortened V by 7 bases and J by 0 bases, and 7 bases separated the two germline ends. The CDR3 here is CAINGDSYEQYF. In DNA, the CDR3 is TGTGCCATCAACGGGGACTCCTACGAGCAGTACTTC.

The chain links TRBV7-3 to TRBJ1-1; perhaps TRBD1 as D (6 bases). The CDR3 totals 15 residues. The germline CDR1 and CDR2 sequences are SGHTA and FQGTGA. Trimming cost V 5 bases and J 1 base, with 14 bases left between them. The CDR3 protein is CASSPEGGKNTEAFF. The CDR3, as DNA: TGTGCCAGCAGCCCAGAGGGGGGCAAGAACACTGAAGCTTTCTTT.